The subject of this entry is one T cell receptor (beta chain). Through a sample-barcoded 5' primer and a J-beta primer mix, a second PCR was run for roughly 6 to 12 cycles. Individual samples furnished no less than 3 million CDR3-containing paired-end reads apiece. TCRdb itself ran the 5' RACE reads through MiXCR, one entry per CDR3 protein. The sample has about 930,000 distinct CDR3 sequences, about 28% seen once; the top ten hold about 9.4%. This sample is part of a study of blood T cells in healthy people across ages. The CDR3 covers 16 residues. The V end was cut by 2 bases, the J end by 7 bases, with 20 bases between. The germline gives CDR1 MNHEY, CDR2 SMNVEV (reference sequence). These data are also associated with another study on T cells of mothers and their children.

The genes are TRBV27 and TRBJ1-2, with D tentatively TRBD1 (5 bases). Material: blood. The receptor was isolated from a woman between 40 and 55 years old in good health. The CDR3 loop is CASSLAQGARAGGYTF. CDR3 coding DNA: TGTGCCAGCAGTTTAGCCCAGGGAGCCAGAGCAGGTGGCTACACCTTC.